Listed below are T cell receptor beta chains from one sample, sequenced in a study of CD8 T cells in ankylosing spondylitis. TCRdb reprocessed the 5' RACE reads with MiXCR, giving one entry per CDR3 protein. The data contain 250,000 or so distinct CDR3 sequences, 18% of them singletons. The sequenced sample consisted of blood, either unsorted or a sorted T cell fraction (not recorded which). The receptors derive from a male donor with ankylosing spondylitis or in good health (not recorded which). The conserved cysteine and the conserved F or W are not part of the CDR3 here.

len: 11
v_gene: TRBV7-9
CDR3aa: ASSLVAGVEQF

len: 11
v_gene: TRBV20-1
CDR3aa: SASGQGGETQY

len: 16
v_gene: TRBV4-1
CDR3aa: ASSQDPTSEAGSQPQH

len: 13
v_gene: TRBV9
CDR3aa: ASSVGGGRTDTQY

len: 16
v_gene: TRBV27
CDR3aa: ASGPGLAVNLGSNEQF

len: 12
v_gene: TRBV2
CDR3aa: ASSGAGESYEQY

len: 14
v_gene: TRBV10-2
CDR3aa: ASSQIKVEVIETQY

len: 13
v_gene: TRBV5-6
CDR3aa: ASSLTDSPLYEQY

len: 9
v_gene: TRBV29-1
CDR3aa: SVRTAGEAF

len: 14
v_gene: TRBV7-8
CDR3aa: ASSLFERGSYNEQF

len: 13
v_gene: TRBV29-1
CDR3aa: SVEGEAGVYREQY